The next 14 T cell receptor beta chains were all read from a single sample in a study of cytomegalovirus exposure and HLA in healthy donors. The PCR contained 60 Vbeta and 13 Jbeta primers. Sequenced by immunoSEQ multiplex PCR; TCRdb stores in-frame clones only, minus some. The sample holds about 90,000 clones, less than 80% seen once. The sample comprised PBMCs. The receptor source for this set is a man younger than 45 in good health and CMV-seronegative.

J is TRBJ2-7 and V is TRBV28; 8 bases line up with TRBD2. CDR1 is MDHEN and CDR2 is SYDVKM in the germline V gene. The CDR3 contains 16 residues. Losses at the gene ends were 4 bases for V and 6 bases for J; bases not matched to a gene: 14. The CDR3 sequence is CASSSAGAKLSGEQYF. CDR3 sequence (DNA): TGTGCCAGCAGTTCAGCGGGAGCTAAGTTGTCGGGCGAGCAGTACTTC.

This clone has just a few counts. The chain is built from TRBV18 and TRBJ2-5; tentatively, D is TRBD2 (5 bases). The V gene's germline CDR1 is KGHSH and CDR2 LQKENI. The V and J ends lost 5 bases and 1 base respectively, with 17 bases between them. The CDR3 totals 16 residues. CDR3 sequence: CASSSNKRGSQETQYF. CDR3 coding DNA: TGTGCCAGCTCATCAAACAAGCGAGGGTCCCAAGAGACCCAGTACTTC. Drawing the rest from reference TRBV18 and TRBJ2-5, the complete variable domain is NAGVMQNPRHLVRRRGQEARLRCSPMKGHSHVYWYRQLPEEGLKFMVYLQKENIIDESGMPKERFSAEFPKEGPSILRIQQVVRGDSAAYFCASSSNKRGSQETQYFGPGTRLLVL.

The rearrangement links TRBV30 to TRBJ1-2, with D hard to call. With 5 bases removed from V and 4 bases from J, the gap between germline ends came to 8 bases. This CDR3 is built from 11 residues. Germline CDR1 GTSNPN, CDR2 SVGIG (reference sequence). For the CDR3, the DNA is TGTGCCTGGGGTGACTTCTATGGCTACACCTTC. Translating it yields CAWGDFYGYTF.

The chain uses TRBV10-3 and TRBJ2-6, with TRBD1 identical over 8 bases. The CDR3 totals 18 residues. From germline, CDR1 is ENHRY and CDR2 SYGVKD. The junction had 14 bases not matched to a gene; V was cut back by 6 bases and J by 4 bases. CDR3 sequence (DNA): TGTGCCATCAGCGAGCAAGGGACAGGCCTAGGAGGGGCCAACGTCCTGACTTTC. This translates into CAISEQGTGLGGANVLTF.

The J gene is TRBJ1-4, the V gene TRBV5-6, with 11 bases lining up with TRBD1. The CDR3 is made up of 13 amino acids. The germline V gene encodes CDR1 SGHDT and CDR2 YYEEEE. V was pared by 4 bases and J by 12 bases, with 5 bases of the junction left unmatched. The CDR3 is CASSKDRGRELFF. CDR3 sequence (DNA): TGTGCCAGCAGCAAGGACAGGGGGCGGGAACTGTTTTTT. The full variable domain, in which reference TRBV5-6 and TRBJ1-4 provide the parts outside the CDR3, is DAGVTQSPTHLIKTRGQQVTLRCSPKSGHDTVSWYQQALGQGPQFIFQYYEEEERQRGNFPDRFSGHQFPNYSSELNVNALLLGDSALYLCASSKDRGRELFFGSGTQLSVL.

The chain has TRBV4-1 and TRBJ2-1; weak D call: TRBD2 (6 bases). Trimming removed 5 bases at V and 4 bases at J, with 9 bases between. CDR1 is MGHRA, CDR2 YSYEKL, per germline. This CDR3 is 13 amino acids long. CDR3 sequence reads: CASSYRGYNEQFF. CDR3 DNA sequence: TGCGCCAGCAGCTACCGGGGGTACAATGAGCAGTTCTTC.

The V call is TRBV30, the J call TRBJ2-5; 13 positions match TRBD2. The DNA end lines up better with TRBJ2-7; the J call may be wrong. This CDR3 contains 19 residues. Germline V gene data show CDR1 as GTSNPN and CDR2 as SVGIG (reference sequence). CDR3 protein: CAWSAGFGYGTSGAYEQYF. The CDR3 DNA reads as TGTGCCTGGAGCGCAGGATTTGGCTACGGGACTAGCGGGGCCTACGAGCAGTACTTC.

This clone was found a few times. One end of the junction does not line up with germline, which may come from a read error. The J gene is TRBJ2-7, the V gene TRBV7-9, with 7 positions matching TRBD2. Germline CDR1 is SEHNR and CDR2 is FQNEAQ (reference sequence). The CDR3 has 14 amino acids. CDR3: CSSSLVGGNYEQYF. For the CDR3, the DNA is TGTTCCAGCAGCTTAGTCGGGGGGAACTACGAGCAGTACTTC.

Turning to this clone: Mismatch with germline at one junction end may stem from a read error. The J gene is TRBJ2-7, the V gene TRBV28; D is undetermined. Germline lookup yields CDR1 MDHEN and CDR2 SYDVKM. The CDR3 sequence is 12 residues long. The CDR3 nucleotides read TGTGCCAGCAGGGAGAGCTCCCACGAGCAGTACTTC. Translation gives CASRESSHEQYF. Together with reference TRBV28 and TRBJ2-7, the CDR3 gives the full variable domain: DVKVTQSSRYLVKRTGEKVFLECVQDMDHENMFWYRQDPGLGLRLIYFSYDVKMKEKGDIPEGYSVSREKKERFSLILESASTNQTSMYLCASRESSHEQYFGPGTRLTVT.

The J gene is TRBJ2-4, the V gene TRBV6-5; TRBD1 matches 9 bases. CDR3 length equals 15 residues. After removal of 1 base from V and 5 bases from J, the junction contained 3 bases not matched to a gene. The V gene's germline CDR1 is MNHEY and CDR2 SVGAGI. The CDR3 nucleotides read TGTGCCAGCAGTTACTGGGGACAGGGCCAAAACATTCAGTACTTC. Protein: CASSYWGQGQNIQYF.

This clone came up a few times. V gene TRBV2 combines with J gene TRBJ2-3, with D uncertain. The germline V gene encodes CDR1 SNHLY and CDR2 FYNNEI. This CDR3 is built from 12 residues. The V gene lost 2 bases and the J gene lost 5 bases, with 5 bases spanning the gap. The CDR3, as DNA: TGTGCCAGCAGTGAACAGCGAGATACGCAGTATTTT. Its protein product is CASSEQRDTQYF.

V and J are TRBV20-1 and TRBJ1-2, with a weak D call TRBD1 (5 bases). Germline CDR1 reads DFQATT; CDR2 reads SNEGSKA (reference sequence). The CDR3 loop spans 11 amino acids. V was cut by 8 bases and J by 4 bases, with 11 bases left in between. The CDR3 DNA sequence: TGCAGTCCCGGGGGGAGCTATGGCTACACCTTC. Encoded protein: CSPGGSYGYTF.

The table lists this clone with a few counts. The chain recombines TRBV5-8 with TRBJ1-3, with D possibly being TRBD1 (5 bases). Trimming took 1 base from V and 2 from J, leaving 16 bases between them. The CDR3 spans 17 residues. Germline V CDR1 and CDR2: SGHTS, YDEGEE. In nucleotides, the CDR3 is TGTGCCAGCAGCTTGAGCCCCCAGGGAAAGCCTGGAAACACCATATATTTT. It specifies CASSLSPQGKPGNTIYF.

This chain uses TRBV12-5 with TRBJ1-1, with no clear D. In germline, CDR1 is LGHNT, CDR2 FRNRAP. The CDR3 runs 13 residues. Trimming shortened V by 3 bases and J by 2 bases, and 7 bases separated the two germline ends. The CDR3 region is CASGFAGNTEAFF. CDR3 nucleotide sequence: TGTGCTAGTGGTTTCGCGGGAAACACTGAAGCTTTCTTT.